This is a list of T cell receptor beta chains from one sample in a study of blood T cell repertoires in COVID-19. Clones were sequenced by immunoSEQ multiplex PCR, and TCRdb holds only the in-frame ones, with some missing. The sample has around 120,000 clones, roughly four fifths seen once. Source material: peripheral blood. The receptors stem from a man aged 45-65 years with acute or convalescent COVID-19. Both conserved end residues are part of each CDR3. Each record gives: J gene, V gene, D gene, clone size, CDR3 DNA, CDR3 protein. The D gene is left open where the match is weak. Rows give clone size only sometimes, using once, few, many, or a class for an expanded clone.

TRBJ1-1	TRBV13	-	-	TGTGCCAGCACCCGGGAGGGGTTCACTGGCGCTTTCTTT	CASTREGFTGAFF
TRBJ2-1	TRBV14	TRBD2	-	TGTGCCAGCAGCCGGATCGGACTAGCGGGATCGAACTCCTACAATGAGCAGTTCTTC	CASSRIGLAGSNSYNEQFF
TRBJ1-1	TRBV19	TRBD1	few	TGTGCCAGTAGTAGCTATTACAGGGGAGTCACTGAAGCTTTCTTT	CASSSYYRGVTEAFF
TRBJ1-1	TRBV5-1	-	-	TGCGCCAGCAGCTTTAACAGGGAAAACACTGAAGCTTTCTTT	CASSFNRENTEAFF
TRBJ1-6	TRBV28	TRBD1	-	TGTGCCAGCAGTGGTGACAGGGCCCTCCACTTT	CASSGDRALHF
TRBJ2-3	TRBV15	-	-	TGTGCCACCAGCAGAGATGGAGCTGGTTGGGGCACAGATACGCAGTATTTT	CATSRDGAGWGTDTQYF
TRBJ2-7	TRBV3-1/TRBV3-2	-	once	TGTGCCAGCAGCCGGGCCGACGAGCAGTACTTC	CASSRADEQYF
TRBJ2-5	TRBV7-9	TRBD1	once	TGTGCCAGCAGCTTAGCCGGGACAGGGCTACAAGAGACCCAGTACTTC	CASSLAGTGLQETQYF
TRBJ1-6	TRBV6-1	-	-	TGTGCCAGCAGTGAAGCTCGGTGGGCCGCCTATAATTCACCCCTCCACTTT	CASSEARWAAYNSPLHF
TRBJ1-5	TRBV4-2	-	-	TGTGCCAGCAGCCCCCAGTGGAATCAGCCCCAGCATTTT	CASSPQWNQPQHF
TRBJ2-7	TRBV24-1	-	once	TGTGCCACCAGTGACCTGGACAGCTACGAGCAGTACTTC	CATSDLDSYEQYF
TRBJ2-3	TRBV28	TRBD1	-	TGTGCCAGCAATTACAGGGGGCCGGGCACAGATACGCAGTATTTT	CASNYRGPGTDTQYF
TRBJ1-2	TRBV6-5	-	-	TGTGCCAGCAGTTACTCAGCGGGGCCATTGGATGGCTACACCTTC	CASSYSAGPLDGYTF
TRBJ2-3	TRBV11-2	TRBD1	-	TGTGCCAGCAGCTTATGGGCAGGGGGAACAGATACGCAGTATTTT	CASSLWAGGTDTQYF
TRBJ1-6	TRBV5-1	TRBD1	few	TGCGCCAGCAGCACCGGACAGGGGGCGGCTTCACCCCTCCACTTT	CASSTGQGAASPLHF
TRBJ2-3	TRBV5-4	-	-	TGTGCCAGCAGCTTGTCAGCGGGACAGGCCTTTAGCACAGATACGCAGTATTTT	CASSLSAGQAFSTDTQYF
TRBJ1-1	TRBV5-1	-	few	TGCGCCTCAAGGGGGGGCACTGAAGCTTTCTTT	CASRGGTEAFF
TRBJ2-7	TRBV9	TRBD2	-	TGTGCCAGCAGCGTCTCTAGCGGGAACTACGAGCAGTACTTC	CASSVSSGNYEQYF
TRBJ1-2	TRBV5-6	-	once	TGTGCCAGCAGCTTGTTGAGGGAGCAGGCTAACTATGGCTACACCTTC	CASSLLREQANYGYTF
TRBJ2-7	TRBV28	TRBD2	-	TGTGCCAGCAGTCAGAGACTAGCGGGAGTAGACGAGCAGTACTTC	CASSQRLAGVDEQYF
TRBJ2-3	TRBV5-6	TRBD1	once	TGTGCCAGCAGACAGCAGGGGGCTGGAGATACGCAGTATTTT	CASRQQGAGDTQYF
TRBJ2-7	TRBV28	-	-	TGTGCCAGCAGTTTCCACTTAGCGGTCCTCTCCTACGAGCAGTACTTC	CASSFHLAVLSYEQYF
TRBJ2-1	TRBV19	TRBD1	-	TGTGCCAGTAGTTACTTGGGACAGGGAGATGAGCAGTTCTTC	CASSYLGQGDEQFF
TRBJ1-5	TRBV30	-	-	TGTGCCTGGAGTGTACAGCCAGGGCCAAATCAGCCCCAGCATTTT	CAWSVQPGPNQPQHF
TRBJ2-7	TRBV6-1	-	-	TGTGCCAGCAGTGAACTGGGAGGGGGGGCCGGGGAGCAGTACTTC	CASSELGGGAGEQYF
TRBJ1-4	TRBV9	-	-	TGTGCCAGCAGCGACTACCTAGGAGAAGGCGAAAAACTGTTTTTT	CASSDYLGEGEKLFF
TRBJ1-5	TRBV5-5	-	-	TGTGCCAGCAGCTTAGCCGGGTTTGGGCAGCCCCAGCATTTT	CASSLAGFGQPQHF
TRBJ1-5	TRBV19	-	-	TGTGCCAGTAGTAAGGTACAGAACAGCAATCAGCCCCAGCATTTT	CASSKVQNSNQPQHF
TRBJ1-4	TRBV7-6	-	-	TGTGCCAGCAGCTTAGAGGCCAGGGAAAATGAAAAACTGTTTTTT	CASSLEARENEKLFF
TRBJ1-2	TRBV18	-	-	TGTGCCAGCTCACCGGTCGGGTCGGATGTACGAGGCTACACCTTC	CASSPVGSDVRGYTF
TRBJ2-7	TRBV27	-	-	TGTGCCAGCAGTTCCTCTGGACAGCGCGTTTTTTACGAGCAGTACTTC	CASSSSGQRVFYEQYF
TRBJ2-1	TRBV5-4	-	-	TGTGCCAGCAGCTTGAAAGCGCTGAGCTCCTACAATGAGCAGTTCTTC	CASSLKALSSYNEQFF
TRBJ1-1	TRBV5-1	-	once	TGCGCCAGCAGCGTACAGGGAGAGGCTGAAGCTTTCTTT	CASSVQGEAEAFF
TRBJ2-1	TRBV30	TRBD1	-	TGTGCCCTCGGGACAGACTACAATGAGCAGTTCTTC	CALGTDYNEQFF
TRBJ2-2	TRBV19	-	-	TGTGCCAGTAGTATACGTCGGGAGAACACCGGGGAGCTGTTTTTT	CASSIRRENTGELFF
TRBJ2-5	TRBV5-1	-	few	TGCGCCAGCAGCCGCAACACAGGAGCCCAAGAGACCCAGTACTTC	CASSRNTGAQETQYF
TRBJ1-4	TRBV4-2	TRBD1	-	TGTGCCAGCAGCCAAGACCGGGACAGGGGAATTACTAATGAAAAACTGTTTTTT	CASSQDRDRGITNEKLFF
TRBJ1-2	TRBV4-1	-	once	TGCGCCAGCGTATCCCTCTCAAGCGGGGCGGGTGGCTACACCTTC	CASVSLSSGAGGYTF
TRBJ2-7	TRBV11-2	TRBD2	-	TGTGCCAGCAGCTTAGGGACTAGACTCGTTCGGCAGTACTTC	CASSLGTRLVRQYF
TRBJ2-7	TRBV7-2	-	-	TGTGCCAGCAGCAAACAGCGGGCACAAAACGAGCAGTACTTC	CASSKQRAQNEQYF
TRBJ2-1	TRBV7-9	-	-	TGTGCCAGCAGCTTAGGAGTCTACGGGGGAACCTACAATGAGCAGTTCTTC	CASSLGVYGGTYNEQFF
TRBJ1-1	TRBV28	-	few	TGTGCCAGCAGTCCCAGACGGAGTAACACTGAAGCTTTCTTT	CASSPRRSNTEAFF
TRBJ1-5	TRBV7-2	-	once	TGTGCCAGCAGCTTCGTCGGGGGGTTGGTCAATCAGCCCCAGCATTTT	CASSFVGGLVNQPQHF
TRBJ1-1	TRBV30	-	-	TGTGCCTGGAGTGTAGGCGGGGCTTACACTGAAGCTTTCTTT	CAWSVGGAYTEAFF
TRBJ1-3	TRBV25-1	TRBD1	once	TGTGCCAGCAGTGAATTGGCAGGGGGGAACACCATATATTTT	CASSELAGGNTIYF
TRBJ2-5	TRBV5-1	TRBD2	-	TGCGCCAGCAGCTTGGCTCCAGCGGGGGGACAAGAGACCCAGTACTTC	CASSLAPAGGQETQYF
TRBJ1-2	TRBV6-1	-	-	TGTGCCAGCAGTGAAGCTGGAGGAGATTATGGCTACACCTTC	CASSEAGGDYGYTF
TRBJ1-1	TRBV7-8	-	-	TGTGCCAGCAGCTTACTCGGGGTGTCTGAAGCTTTCTTT	CASSLLGVSEAFF
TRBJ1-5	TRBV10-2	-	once	TGCGCCAGCAGTCCAACAGGGCGCCAAAATCAGCCCCAGCATTTT	CASSPTGRQNQPQHF
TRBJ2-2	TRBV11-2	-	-	TGTGCCAGCAGCTTAGTTTTGGCTAGTTCTCCCGGGGAGCTGTTTTTT	CASSLVLASSPGELFF
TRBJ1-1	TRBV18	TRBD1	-	TGTGCCAGCTCGCCCATGGGGACAGCGAACACTGAAGCTTTCTTT	CASSPMGTANTEAFF
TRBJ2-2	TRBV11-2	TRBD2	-	TGTGCCAGCAGCCGGGGGGTGGTCTCCCAAGACGGGGAGCTGTTTTTT	CASSRGVVSQDGELFF
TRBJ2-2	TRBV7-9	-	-	TGTGCCAGCAACGTTGTCCGGGGAGGCACCGGGGAGCTGTTTTTT	CASNVVRGGTGELFF
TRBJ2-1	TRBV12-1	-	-	TGTGCCATCCCAGGGGGCCCCTACAATGAGCAGTTCTTC	CAIPGGPYNEQFF
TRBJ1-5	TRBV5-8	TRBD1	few	TGTGCCAGCAGCCGACAGGGGGATAGGCAGCCCCAGCATTTT	CASSRQGDRQPQHF